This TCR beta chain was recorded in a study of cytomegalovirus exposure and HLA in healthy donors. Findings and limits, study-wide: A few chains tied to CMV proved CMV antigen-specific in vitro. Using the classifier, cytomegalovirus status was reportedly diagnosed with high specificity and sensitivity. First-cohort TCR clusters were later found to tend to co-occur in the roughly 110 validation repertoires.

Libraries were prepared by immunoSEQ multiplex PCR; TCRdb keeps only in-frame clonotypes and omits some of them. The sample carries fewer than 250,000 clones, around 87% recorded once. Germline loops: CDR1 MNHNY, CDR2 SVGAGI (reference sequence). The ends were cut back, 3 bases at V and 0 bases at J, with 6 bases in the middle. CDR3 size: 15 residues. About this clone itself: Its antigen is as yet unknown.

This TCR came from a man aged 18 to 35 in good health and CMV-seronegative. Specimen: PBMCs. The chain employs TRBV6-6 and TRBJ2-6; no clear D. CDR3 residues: CASSYSFSGANVLTF. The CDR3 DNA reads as TGTGCCAGCAGTTATTCGTTCTCTGGGGCCAACGTCCTGACTTTC.